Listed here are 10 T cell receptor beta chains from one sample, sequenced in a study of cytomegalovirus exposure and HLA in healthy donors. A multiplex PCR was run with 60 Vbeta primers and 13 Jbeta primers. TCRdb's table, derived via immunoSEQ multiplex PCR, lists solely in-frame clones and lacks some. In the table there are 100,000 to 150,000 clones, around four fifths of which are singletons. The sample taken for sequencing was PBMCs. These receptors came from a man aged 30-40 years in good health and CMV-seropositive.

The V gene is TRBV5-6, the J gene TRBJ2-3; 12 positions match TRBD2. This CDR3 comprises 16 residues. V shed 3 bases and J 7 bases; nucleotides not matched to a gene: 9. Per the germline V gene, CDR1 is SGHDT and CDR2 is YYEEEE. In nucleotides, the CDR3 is TGTGCCAGCAGCTCCCTAGCGGGAGGGGATCTCAATACGCAGTATTTT. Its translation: CASSSLAGGDLNTQYF.

CDR3 bases: TGTGCCAGCAGTTTACTGGGGGCGGATGGCTACACCTTC. Its translation is CASSLLGADGYTF. The chain links TRBV27 to TRBJ1-2; D perhaps matches TRBD1 (6 bases). Germline lookup yields CDR1 MNHEY and CDR2 SMNVEV (reference sequence). The CDR3 runs to 13 residues. V shed 2 bases and J shed 6 bases, with 10 bases lying between them.

Written as DNA, the CDR3 is TGTGCCAGCAGCTTAGCCCAGGGGCAGCCCCAGCATTTT. Its translation: CASSLAQGQPQHF. This sequence joins TRBV7-9 and TRBJ1-5, with D maybe TRBD1 (6 bases). Germline CDR1 is SEHNR and CDR2 is FQNEAQ (reference sequence). The CDR3 extends over 13 amino acids. V was shortened by 0 bases and J by 7 bases, with 7 bases between the two germline ends.

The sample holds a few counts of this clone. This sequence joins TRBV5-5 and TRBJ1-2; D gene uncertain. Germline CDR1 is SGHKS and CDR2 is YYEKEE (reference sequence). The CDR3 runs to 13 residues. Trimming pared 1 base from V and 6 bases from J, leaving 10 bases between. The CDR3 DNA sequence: TGTGCCAGCAGCTTGTTCAGTTTCAATGGCTACACCTTC. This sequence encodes CASSLFSFNGYTF.

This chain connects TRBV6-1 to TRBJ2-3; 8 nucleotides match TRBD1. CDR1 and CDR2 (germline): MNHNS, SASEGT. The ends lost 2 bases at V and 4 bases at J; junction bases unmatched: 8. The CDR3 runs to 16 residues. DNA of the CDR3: TGTGCCAGCAGTGAATTCTGGACAGGGCAGGCAGATACGCAGTATTTT. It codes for CASSEFWTGQADTQYF.

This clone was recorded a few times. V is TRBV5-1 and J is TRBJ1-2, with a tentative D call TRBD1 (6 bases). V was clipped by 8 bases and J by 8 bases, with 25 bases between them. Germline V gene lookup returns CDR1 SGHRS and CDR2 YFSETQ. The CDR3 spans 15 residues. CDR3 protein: CASRYSQDSSDGYTF. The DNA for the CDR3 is TGCGCCAGTCGATACTCCCAGGACAGTTCCGACGGCTACACCTTC.

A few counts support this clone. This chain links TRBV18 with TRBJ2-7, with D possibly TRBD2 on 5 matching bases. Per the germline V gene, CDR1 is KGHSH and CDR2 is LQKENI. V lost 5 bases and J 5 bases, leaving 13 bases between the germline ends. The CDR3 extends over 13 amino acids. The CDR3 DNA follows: TGTGCCAGCTCAAACGGGGTCTCGGACGAGCAGTACTTC. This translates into CASSNGVSDEQYF.

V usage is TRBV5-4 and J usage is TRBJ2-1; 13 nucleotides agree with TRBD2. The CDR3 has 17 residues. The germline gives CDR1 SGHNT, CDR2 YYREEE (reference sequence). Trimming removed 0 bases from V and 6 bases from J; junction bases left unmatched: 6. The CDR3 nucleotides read TGTGCCAGCAGCTTGGTATTACTAGCGGGAGGGGGCAATGAGCAGTTCTTC. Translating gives CASSLVLLAGGGNEQFF.

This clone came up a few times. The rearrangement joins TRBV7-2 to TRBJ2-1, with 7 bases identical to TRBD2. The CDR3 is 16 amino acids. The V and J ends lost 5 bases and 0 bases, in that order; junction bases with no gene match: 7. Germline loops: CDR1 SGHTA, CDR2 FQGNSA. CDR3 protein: CASSKSSGASYNEQFF. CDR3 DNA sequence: TGTGCCAGCAGCAAATCGAGCGGGGCCTCCTACAATGAGCAGTTCTTC.

This chain's CDR3 is CASSYGTDSNTEAFF. As DNA, the CDR3 is TGTGCCAGCAGTTATGGGACAGATTCGAACACTGAAGCTTTCTTT. V usage is TRBV6-5 and J usage is TRBJ1-1, with 7 bases lining up with TRBD1. The V gene's germline CDR1 is MNHEY and CDR2 SVGAGI. This CDR3 has 15 amino acids. The trim removed 3 bases at V and 1 base at J, leaving 5 bases unmatched.